This entry features one T cell receptor (beta chain) sequence. This clonotype was counted between two and nine times. The specificity of this receptor is unknown. The input lacks base qualities; no much larger clone sits a single base away. This sample stems from a study of post-analysis software for immune sequencing data (dated by TCRdb to about 2015). A note on the overall study: Disease courses on record covered relapsing-remitting, secondary progressive and progressive-relapsing multiple sclerosis, though some patients had no subtype annotation. The patient repertoires were set against around ten previously published healthy control repertoires from donors whose ages ranged from 6 to 25 years. A subset of samples was prepared in parallel using single-end sample barcoding, then pooled and co-amplified after Illumina adapter ligation.

To demonstrate the VDJtools post-analysis software, TCR beta repertoires were profiled from the peripheral blood of 13 young patients with multiple sclerosis. The multiple sclerosis patients were children and adolescents ranging in age from about 6 to 17 years. What the authors observed across the whole study: The multiple sclerosis patient group was slightly younger than the control group. When samples were clustered directly using the F measure, samples prepared in the same batch co-clustered strongly, which prompted a batch-effect correction. Roughly 5 TRBV segments, including TRBV5-6, TRBV5-1 and TRBV20-1, were significantly more frequent in patients than controls. Compared with controls, multiple sclerosis patients had significantly lower normalized Chao1 diversity, a finding suggesting substantial peripheral T-cell clonal expansion.

The CDR3 runs 12 amino acids, cysteine and phenylalanine included. The entry retains the CDR3 DNA only, 36 bases that are in frame from base 1. CDR1 and CDR2, per the germline V gene, are SQVTM and ANQGSEA. The germline ends are 11 bases apart after V is trimmed by 3 bases and J by 6 bases. The method behind the library was PCR. Sequencing was carried out with an Illumina HiSeq 2500. Unique molecular identifiers were incorporated into TCR beta cDNA libraries to reduce PCR and sequencing biases. Every 1 to 10 million input T cells yielded approximately 500,000 cDNA molecules, meaning each molecule approximated one T cell. The same protocol used for the earlier healthy control dataset was applied to prepare and sequence the patient libraries. Samples belonging to the same batch were prepared together, multiplexed and sequenced on a shared HiSeq lane. Per the source publication's procedure: MIGEC was used to process the raw barcoded reads, and molecular identifier groups with only a single read were discarded before consensus assembly and CDR3 extraction. VDJtools was used for post-analysis of the clonotype tables, with diversity normalized by down-sampling every dataset to the smallest sample size. In repertoire overlap clustering, CDR3 amino acid sequences, but not nucleotide sequences, were matched to correct batch-related cross-sample contamination. TCRdb handled the public reads itself, with Q25 trimming in fastp and clone calling in MiXCR, and kept productive beta chains. Each CDR3 protein gets just one entry, which takes the most common genes and DNA from the rows behind it. TCRdb's processing, not the authors', yielded these V and J calls. This sample has hundreds of thousands of distinct CDR3 sequences in its table, and roughly 29% of those were observed once. Jointly, the top ten make up around 0.6% of the sample.

This sequence uses TRBV29-1 and TRBJ1-1, with a tentative D gene TRBD1 over 6 matching bases. The specimen was blood. The TCR was taken from a girl aged 10-17 years with multiple sclerosis. The nucleotide sequence reads as follows: TGCAGCGTTGATCTGGGGGCCGCTGAAGCTTTCTTT. Its protein product is CSVDLGAAEAFF. The CDR3, completed at both ends by the reference TRBV29-1 and TRBJ1-1 genes, gives the full variable domain SAVISQKPSRDICQRGTSLTIQCQVDSQVTMMFWYRQQPGQSLTLIATANQGSEATYESGFVIDKFPISRPNLTFSTLTVSNMSPEDSSIYLCSVDLGAAEAFFGQGTRLTVV.